Listed below are T cell receptor beta chains from one sample, sequenced in a study of CD8+ T cells in alopecia areata. Data came from immunoSEQ multiplex PCR; TCRdb stores just in-frame clones and leaves some out. The sample includes some 200,000 clones, 55% to 75% seen only once; the top ten take 5.5% to 6%. Material: CD4+ T cells sorted from blood, obtained at week 24, from a patient treated with tofacitinib. All receptors derive from a human donor with alopecia areata. Both conserved end residues are part of each CDR3. The D gene is left open where the match is weak. A row's size may be missing; if present it is once, few, many or a size class.

>NA|NA|TRBV9|TRBJ1-2
CASSSQINYGYTF
TGTGCCAGCAGCTCCCAGATAAACTATGGCTACACCTTC
>NA|NA|TRBV2|TRBJ1-5
CASSEAEKFRGNQPQHF
TGTGCCAGCAGTGAAGCTGAAAAGTTCCGGGGCAATCAGCCCCAGCATTTT
>NA|NA|TRBV6-5|TRBJ1-2
CASRPPSGYGYTF
TGTGCCAGCAGACCACCGTCCGGGTATGGCTACACCTTC
>NA|TRBD2|TRBV5-1|TRBJ2-3
CASSPSGRTTDTQYF
TGCGCCAGCAGCCCTAGCGGGAGGACCACAGATACGCAGTATTTT
>few|NA|TRBV4-1|TRBJ2-5
CASSQAETQYF
TGCGCCAGCAGCCAAGCAGAGACCCAGTACTTC
>NA|NA|TRBV6-1|TRBJ1-2
CASSSSPLQSYGYTF
TGTGCCAGCAGCTCCTCCCCCCTACAGTCCTATGGCTACACCTTC
>NA|TRBD2|TRBV10-3|TRBJ2-7
CAIRSSGTMISYEQYF
TGTGCCATCAGGTCTAGCGGGACCATGATCTCCTACGAGCAGTACTTC
>few|NA|TRBV6-5|TRBJ2-5
CASSYGGETQYF
TGTGCCAGCAGTTACGGGGGGGAGACCCAGTACTTC
>few|TRBD1|TRBV5-4|TRBJ1-2
CASSFQGDGGGYTF
TGTGCCAGCAGCTTTCAGGGGGACGGTGGTGGCTACACCTTC
>NA|NA|TRBV29-1|TRBJ1-2
CSVEGRIYGYTF
TGCAGCGTTGAGGGCAGGATCTATGGCTACACCTTC
>NA|NA|TRBV30|TRBJ1-2
CACTTPSYGYTF
TGTGCCTGCACAACACCTTCTTATGGCTACACCTTC
>few|NA|TRBV2|TRBJ1-1
CASSVEGRDTEAFF
TGTGCCAGCAGTGTCGAGGGGCGGGACACTGAAGCTTTCTTT
>NA|NA|TRBV9|TRBJ2-1
CASSVRGLDNEQFF
TGTGCCAGCAGCGTAAGGGGGTTAGACAATGAGCAGTTCTTC
>NA|TRBD1|TRBV2|TRBJ2-7
CASLIDRGHEQYF
TGTGCCAGCTTAATCGACAGGGGGCACGAGCAGTACTTC
>NA|TRBD1|TRBV11-2|TRBJ1-1
CASIPSGTGVYTEAFF
TGTGCCAGCATCCCTTCGGGGACAGGGGTTTACACTGAAGCTTTCTTT
>NA|NA|TRBV29-1|TRBJ1-6
CSVSTGGNSPLHF
TGCAGCGTGTCCACCGGGGGCAATTCACCCCTCCACTTT
>NA|NA|TRBV30|TRBJ1-4
CAWTRPWREKLFF
TGTGCCTGGACCCGACCGTGGCGTGAAAAACTGTTTTTT
>NA|NA|TRBV28|TRBJ2-7
CASSFHPQSRSYEQYF
TGTGCCAGCAGTTTCCACCCACAGAGCCGCTCCTACGAGCAGTACTTC
>few|TRBD2|TRBV4-1|TRBJ2-6
CASSQYQGLVGANVLTF
TGCGCCAGCAGCCAATACCAAGGACTAGTCGGGGCCAACGTCCTGACTTTC
>NA|NA|TRBV9|TRBJ2-1
CASSASTSSYNEQFF
TGTGCCAGCAGCGCCTCCACGAGCTCCTACAATGAGCAGTTCTTC
>few|NA|TRBV30|TRBJ2-5
CAWSVHAAAETQYF
TGTGCCTGGAGTGTACATGCGGCAGCGGAGACCCAGTACTTC